Presented here are 2 T cell receptor beta chains from one specimen sequenced in a study of CD8+ T cells in alopecia areata. Treatment specified: oral pan-JAK inhibitor, 5-10 mg twice daily. Reverse transcription of extracted RNA yielded cDNA, which provided the sequencing template. The protocol was immunoSEQ multiplex PCR, while the TCRdb copy is restricted to in-frame clones and leaves out a portion. This table holds fewer than 250,000 clones, roughly two fifths found once. This sample comprised CD4+ T cells sorted from blood, obtained at approximately week 30, from a patient treated with tofacitinib. These receptors were obtained from a human donor with alopecia areata.

This chain joins TRBV6-5 and TRBJ2-1, with a possible D match to TRBD1 (6 bases). Germline CDR1 reads MNHEY; CDR2 reads SVGAGI. V gave up 5 bases and J gave up 3 bases, with 11 bases separating them. CDR3 length: 14 amino acids. The chain's CDR3 is CASSERDIYNEQFF. CDR3 DNA sequence: TGTGCCAGCAGTGAACGGGACATCTACAATGAGCAGTTCTTC.

The genes are TRBV30 and TRBJ2-7, with 12 bases fitting TRBD2. Germline V lookup: CDR1 GTSNPN, CDR2 SVGIG (reference sequence). The CDR3 has 17 residues. V shed 1 base and J 0 bases; nucleotides not matched to a gene: 7. CDR3 sequence: CAWSAWTSGATSYEQYF. CDR3 in DNA: TGTGCCTGGAGTGCCTGGACTAGCGGGGCAACCTCCTACGAGCAGTACTTC.